Listed below are T cell receptor beta chains from one sample, sequenced in a study of blood T cell repertoires in COVID-19. Using immunoSEQ multiplex PCR, the repertoire was profiled, and TCRdb retains in-frame clones only, with some absent. The sample lists more than 90,000 clones; roughly nine tenths were seen once. The sample taken for sequencing was peripheral blood. The receptors shown here come from a middle-aged man with acute or convalescent COVID-19. CDR3s include the opening cysteine and the closing phenylalanine or tryptophan. D genes are given only for firm matches. Clone size is not always given. Where it is, it says once, few, many or a class for expanded clones.

d_gene: TRBD1; j_gene: TRBJ2-3; v_gene: TRBV28; abundance: -; CDR3aa: CASSDGQGTDTQYF; CDR3nt: TGTGCCAGCAGTGATGGACAGGGGACAGATACGCAGTATTTT
d_gene: TRBD2; j_gene: TRBJ2-3; v_gene: TRBV3-1/TRBV3-2; abundance: -; CDR3aa: CASSPGTSPDTQYF; CDR3nt: TGTGCCAGCAGTCCCGGGACTAGCCCAGATACGCAGTATTTT
d_gene: TRBD1; j_gene: TRBJ2-3; v_gene: TRBV5-1; abundance: once; CDR3aa: CASSLEGTGTISTDTQYF; CDR3nt: TGCGCCAGCAGCTTGGAAGGGACAGGGACCATTAGCACAGATACGCAGTATTTT
d_gene: -; j_gene: TRBJ1-2; v_gene: TRBV11-2; abundance: -; CDR3aa: CASSLRQDRGYTF; CDR3nt: TGTGCCAGCAGCCTTCGACAGGATCGGGGCTACACCTTC
d_gene: -; j_gene: TRBJ1-1; v_gene: TRBV7-9; abundance: -; CDR3aa: CASSYGRGGTEAFF; CDR3nt: TGTGCCAGCAGCTACGGACGTGGGGGGACTGAAGCTTTCTTT
d_gene: -; j_gene: TRBJ1-5; v_gene: TRBV29-1; abundance: -; CDR3aa: CSVEEDGVNQPQHF; CDR3nt: TGCAGCGTTGAAGAGGACGGGGTCAATCAGCCCCAGCATTTT
d_gene: TRBD1; j_gene: TRBJ2-3; v_gene: TRBV10-3; abundance: -; CDR3aa: CAINPGTGGRDTQYF; CDR3nt: TGTGCCATCAATCCCGGGACAGGGGGCAGAGATACGCAGTATTTT
d_gene: -; j_gene: TRBJ1-4; v_gene: TRBV27; abundance: -; CDR3aa: CASSLERNEKLFF; CDR3nt: TGTGCCAGCAGTTTGGAGAGGAATGAAAAACTGTTTTTT
d_gene: TRBD2; j_gene: TRBJ2-1; v_gene: TRBV11-3; abundance: -; CDR3aa: CASSPGVERGEQFF; CDR3nt: TGTGCCAGCAGCCCCGGGGTTGAGCGGGGGGAGCAGTTCTTC
d_gene: -; j_gene: TRBJ2-1; v_gene: TRBV11-3; abundance: once; CDR3aa: CASSFPLLSSYNEQFF; CDR3nt: TGTGCCAGCAGCTTTCCCCTACTAAGCTCCTACAATGAGCAGTTCTTC
d_gene: -; j_gene: TRBJ1-2; v_gene: TRBV19; abundance: -; CDR3aa: CASTTTGDSDGYTF; CDR3nt: TGTGCCAGTACGACGACCGGGGACTCCGATGGCTACACCTTC
d_gene: TRBD2; j_gene: TRBJ2-2; v_gene: TRBV6-5; abundance: -; CDR3aa: CASSGAGGPTGELFF; CDR3nt: TGTGCCAGCTCCGGAGCGGGGGGGCCTACCGGGGAGCTGTTTTTT
d_gene: -; j_gene: TRBJ1-4; v_gene: TRBV7-6; abundance: -; CDR3aa: CASSLRVGNEKLFF; CDR3nt: TGTGCCAGCAGCCTCAGGGTGGGTAATGAAAAACTGTTTTTT
d_gene: TRBD1; j_gene: TRBJ1-2; v_gene: TRBV5-1; abundance: -; CDR3aa: CASSPSGTGGNFYTF; CDR3nt: TGCGCCAGCAGCCCCTCCGGGACAGGGGGCAATTTTTACACCTTC
d_gene: TRBD1; j_gene: TRBJ1-6; v_gene: TRBV7-2; abundance: -; CDR3aa: CASSSQTGLNSPLHF; CDR3nt: TGTGCCAGCAGCAGCCAGACAGGGCTTAATTCACCCCTCCACTTT
d_gene: -; j_gene: TRBJ1-2; v_gene: TRBV19; abundance: -; CDR3aa: CASSPLQGLYYGYTF; CDR3nt: TGTGCCAGTAGTCCCTTACAGGGATTATACTATGGCTACACCTTC
d_gene: TRBD1; j_gene: TRBJ1-5; v_gene: TRBV9; abundance: -; CDR3aa: CASSPGQYDQPQHF; CDR3nt: TGTGCCAGCAGCCCGGGACAGTATGATCAGCCCCAGCATTTT
d_gene: -; j_gene: TRBJ2-1; v_gene: TRBV9; abundance: -; CDR3aa: CASRRQPDADNEQFF; CDR3nt: TGTGCCAGCAGAAGACAGCCAGACGCCGACAATGAGCAGTTCTTC
d_gene: -; j_gene: TRBJ1-2; v_gene: TRBV7-2; abundance: once; CDR3aa: CASSLTTANYGYTF; CDR3nt: TGTGCCAGCAGCCTTACCACAGCTAACTATGGCTACACCTTC
d_gene: TRBD1; j_gene: TRBJ2-2; v_gene: TRBV18; abundance: -; CDR3aa: CASSPLSTGGPIGELFF; CDR3nt: TGTGCCAGCTCACCACTAAGCACAGGGGGCCCTATCGGGGAGCTGTTTTTT
d_gene: -; j_gene: TRBJ2-2; v_gene: TRBV6-6; abundance: -; CDR3aa: CASRGSNTGELFF; CDR3nt: TGTGCCAGCCGGGGGTCTAACACCGGGGAGCTGTTTTTT
d_gene: -; j_gene: TRBJ1-1; v_gene: TRBV7-2; abundance: -; CDR3aa: CASSLAGREAFF; CDR3nt: TGTGCCAGCAGCTTAGCGGGGCGCGAAGCTTTCTTT
d_gene: TRBD1; j_gene: TRBJ1-2; v_gene: TRBV19; abundance: once; CDR3aa: CASSIVGTGFLGYTF; CDR3nt: TGTGCCAGTAGTATTGTCGGGACAGGGTTTCTTGGCTACACCTTC
d_gene: -; j_gene: TRBJ1-3; v_gene: TRBV9; abundance: -; CDR3aa: CASSVRDGNTIYF; CDR3nt: TGTGCCAGCAGCGTACGGGATGGAAACACCATATATTTT
d_gene: -; j_gene: TRBJ2-3; v_gene: TRBV21-1; abundance: -; CDR3aa: CASSKDGGGFRTDTQYF; CDR3nt: TGTGCCAGCAGCAAAGATGGGGGGGGATTCCGCACAGATACGCAGTATTTT
d_gene: TRBD2; j_gene: TRBJ2-1; v_gene: TRBV4-3; abundance: -; CDR3aa: CASSQDPFSGGGAEQFF; CDR3nt: TGCGCCAGCAGCCAAGATCCCTTTAGCGGGGGAGGGGCTGAGCAGTTCTTC
d_gene: -; j_gene: TRBJ2-7; v_gene: TRBV6-2/TRBV6-3; abundance: -; CDR3aa: CASSYYDAGGYEQYF; CDR3nt: TGTGCCAGCAGTTACTATGATGCAGGAGGCTACGAGCAGTACTTC
d_gene: -; j_gene: TRBJ1-2; v_gene: TRBV3-1/TRBV3-2; abundance: once; CDR3aa: CASSRDGGGYTF; CDR3nt: TGTGCCAGCAGCCGGGACGGGGGTGGCTACACCTTC
d_gene: -; j_gene: TRBJ2-2; v_gene: TRBV19; abundance: -; CDR3aa: CASSPLGSLNTGELFF; CDR3nt: TGTGCCAGTAGCCCCTTGGGCAGCTTAAACACCGGGGAGCTGTTTTTT
d_gene: -; j_gene: TRBJ2-5; v_gene: TRBV30; abundance: -; CDR3aa: CAWSVGGFRQETQYF; CDR3nt: TGTGCCTGGAGTGTTGGGGGGTTTCGTCAAGAGACCCAGTACTTC
d_gene: TRBD1; j_gene: TRBJ1-4; v_gene: TRBV30; abundance: -; CDR3aa: CAWNQGADEKLFF; CDR3nt: TGTGCCTGGAACCAGGGGGCGGATGAAAAACTGTTTTTT
d_gene: -; j_gene: TRBJ2-2; v_gene: TRBV3-1/TRBV3-2; abundance: -; CDR3aa: CASSQLQDGELFF; CDR3nt: TGTGCCAGCAGCCAACTACAGGACGGGGAGCTGTTTTTT
d_gene: TRBD1; j_gene: TRBJ1-1; v_gene: TRBV5-6; abundance: -; CDR3aa: CASSSGGRAFF; CDR3nt: TGTGCCAGCAGCTCAGGGGGTCGGGCTTTCTTT
d_gene: TRBD1; j_gene: TRBJ2-1; v_gene: TRBV28; abundance: -; CDR3aa: CASSSSGTGVNEQFF; CDR3nt: TGTGCCAGCAGTTCGTCCGGGACAGGGGTAAATGAGCAGTTCTTC
d_gene: -; j_gene: TRBJ2-2; v_gene: TRBV6-5; abundance: -; CDR3aa: CASSSFGIPTGELFF; CDR3nt: TGTGCCAGCAGTTCATTCGGGATTCCGACCGGGGAGCTGTTTTTT
d_gene: TRBD1; j_gene: TRBJ1-1; v_gene: TRBV19; abundance: -; CDR3aa: CASSARQGYTEAFF; CDR3nt: TGTGCCAGTAGTGCCCGACAGGGGTACACTGAAGCTTTCTTT
d_gene: -; j_gene: TRBJ1-6; v_gene: TRBV4-1; abundance: -; CDR3aa: CASSQESRDSPLHF; CDR3nt: TGCGCCAGCAGCCAAGAATCCAGGGATTCACCCCTCCACTTT
d_gene: -; j_gene: TRBJ1-4; v_gene: TRBV4-1; abundance: -; CDR3aa: CASSQVGGEGPEKLFF; CDR3nt: TGCGCCAGCAGCCAAGTAGGAGGCGAAGGGCCTGAAAAACTGTTTTTT
d_gene: -; j_gene: TRBJ1-4; v_gene: TRBV5-1; abundance: -; CDR3aa: CASSLANRRDEKLFF; CDR3nt: TGCGCCAGCAGCTTGGCCAACCGGCGGGATGAAAAACTGTTTTTT
d_gene: TRBD1; j_gene: TRBJ1-2; v_gene: TRBV6-6; abundance: once; CDR3aa: CASSHPGQGDYGYTF; CDR3nt: TGTGCCAGCAGTCACCCGGGACAGGGGGATTATGGCTACACCTTC